These 5 T cell receptor beta chains were sequenced from one sample in a study of cytomegalovirus exposure and HLA in healthy donors. The PCR was carried out with 60 Vbeta primers and 13 Jbeta primers. Sequencing was performed with immunoSEQ multiplex PCR; in TCRdb, only in-frame clones are kept and a portion is missing. Across about 200,000 clones, the top ten clones capture roughly 0.74% of the sample. The sequenced sample was PBMCs. The origin of the receptors is a boy between 10 and 17 years old in good health and CMV-seronegative.

V usage is TRBV5-1 and J usage is TRBJ1-5; D is unclear. V lost 0 bases, J lost 4 bases, and 5 bases lay in between. This CDR3 comprises 13 residues. Per germline, CDR1 SGHRS and CDR2 YFSETQ. This chain's CDR3 is CASSLAQNQPQHF. The CDR3 region has the DNA TGCGCCAGCAGCTTGGCCCAGAATCAGCCCCAGCATTTT.

The chain recombines TRBV6-5 with TRBJ2-7; TRBD1 aligns across 9 bases. Germline V gene sequence: CDR1 MNHEY, CDR2 SVGAGI. V trimming: 6 bases; J trimming: 6 bases; junction bases outside the gene matches: 6. The CDR3 length is 13 residues. DNA of the CDR3: TGTGCCAGCAGGGGGACAGGGAACGCCGAGCAGTACTTC. Protein sequence: CASRGTGNAEQYF.

The DNA of the CDR3 is TGTGCCAGCAGCTCCGGGTTCAGGGAAGAGACCCAGTACTTC. Translated, it gives CASSSGFREETQYF. This rearrangement joins TRBV11-2 to TRBJ2-5, with D possibly TRBD1 on 5 matching bases. The CDR3 extends over 14 amino acids. Germline V gene data show CDR1 as SGHAT and CDR2 as FQNNGV. V lost 4 bases to trimming and J lost 3 bases, with 12 bases between them.

The chain is built from TRBV18 and TRBJ2-2; 8 bases match TRBD1. This CDR3 has 17 residues. Germline V gene sequence: CDR1 KGHSH, CDR2 LQKENI. J gave up 5 bases and V 5 bases, and 13 bases lay outside the gene matches. Here the CDR3 reads CASSYAPGTGGTGELFF. In DNA, the CDR3 is TGTGCCAGCTCATATGCCCCCGGGACAGGTGGAACCGGGGAGCTGTTTTTT. The full variable domain, its missing parts supplied by reference TRBV18 and TRBJ2-2, is NAGVMQNPRHLVRRRGQEARLRCSPMKGHSHVYWYRQLPEEGLKFMVYLQKENIIDESGMPKERFSAEFPKEGPSILRIQQVVRGDSAAYFCASSYAPGTGGTGELFFGEGSRLTVL.

V usage is TRBV7-2 and J usage is TRBJ1-2, with TRBD1 identical over 9 bases. The CDR3 spans 13 residues. Per the germline V gene, CDR1 is SGHTA and CDR2 is FQGNSA. The ends lost 5 bases at V and 5 bases at J; junction bases unmatched: 3. The CDR3 coding sequence is TGTGCCAGCAGCCCGGGACAGGGTTATGGCTACACCTTC. Its translation: CASSPGQGYGYTF.